This TCR beta chain was obtained from a study of CD8 T cells in Susac syndrome. Random hexamers were used to reverse transcribe the RNA input (about 0.5 to 1 ug). TCRdb independently ran MiXCR on the immunoSEQ multiplex PCR reads; one entry per CDR3 protein. This table has about 160,000 distinct CDR3 sequences, about 90% appearing once. The V end was cut by 6 bases, the J end by 1 base, with 15 bases between. Germline V gene sequence: CDR1 MNHNS, CDR2 SASEGT. The CDR3 extends over 15 amino acids. The chain joins TRBV6-1 to TRBJ2-5, with D possibly being TRBD1 (6 bases). Sequenced: CD4+ T cells from PBMCs. The TCR sequence derives from a human donor in good health. CDR3 sequence: CASSAGQIVQETQYF. CDR3 nucleotides: TGTGCCAGCAGCGCAGGACAGATCGTCCAAGAGACCCAGTACTTC.